This T cell receptor (beta chain) derives from a study of regulatory T cells in long-lasting Graves disease. Broader study findings: Among the persistent patients, some 2,900 public clonotypes were shared, more than the 850 to 1,000 shared among new patients. TRBV28, TRBJ1-2 and TRBJ2-5 emerged as the favored segments in persistent disease.

Time point of the sample: newly diagnosed GD, antithyroid drugs for less than 3 months. PBMC-extracted RNA yielded the TCR library. Graves' disease diagnosis relied on American Thyroid Association guidelines. Those enrolled as patients came out of an endocrinology department in Xi'an, China. Of note for this clonotype: Its antigen is not known.

To make TCR beta libraries, researchers used iRepertoire HTBI primers and Arm-PCR of CDR3 regions. TCRdb called the multiplex PCR reads again in MiXCR, with one record for every CDR3 protein. Among over 500,000 distinct CDR3 sequences listed, 15% to 20% were seen once. V lost 2 bases to trimming and J lost 7 bases; unmatched junction nucleotides: 15. The CDR3 length is 17 residues. CDR1 and CDR2 from the germline V gene are GTSNPN and SVGIG (reference sequence). These data also featured in a second study, about T cells in Graves' hyperthyroidism and ophthalmopathy.

The chain uses TRBV30 and TRBJ2-1, with TRBD2 identical over 9 bases. The TCR comes from a woman in her 30s with Graves disease. This material consisted of peripheral blood mononuclear cells (PBMCs), taken at new diagnosis, from a patient treated with antithyroid drugs. The CDR3 DNA is TGTGCCTGGAGTAAAATAATGGGAGTAGCGGGAGTAAATGAGCAGTTCTTC. Amino acids: CAWSKIMGVAGVNEQFF.